This TCR beta chain was sequenced for a study of technical replicates of blood from a handful of donors. Produced via immunoSEQ multiplex PCR; TCRdb's table is partial and in-frame only. Altogether 80,000 or so clones are present, roughly 94% being singletons, with the ten largest covering 0.38%. This clone was seen a single time. CDR1 and CDR2 (germline): SGHNT, YYREEE (reference sequence). Trimming took 1 base from V and 2 from J, leaving 6 bases between them. This CDR3 region has 13 residues. Sequencing used T cells isolated from PBMCs. V is TRBV5-4 and J is TRBJ2-5, with D hard to call. This receptor was obtained from a human donor in good health. The CDR3 loop is CASSLFQQETQYF. DNA of the CDR3: TGTGCCAGCAGCTTGTTCCAGCAAGAGACCCAGTACTTC.